These 20 T cell receptor beta chains originate from one sample sequenced in a study of regulatory T cells in long-lasting Graves disease. Time point reported: newly diagnosed GD, antithyroid drugs for less than 3 months. The TCR library was made from RNA that had been extracted from PBMCs in TRIzol. Assembly of TCR beta libraries relied on iRepertoire HTBI primers together with Arm-PCR of CDR3 regions. MiXCR, applied by TCRdb to the multiplex PCR reads, yields one record per CDR3 protein. The data show 540,000 or so distinct CDR3 sequences, with approximately 15% seen just once and under 10% held by the top ten. These data also featured in a second study, about T cells in Graves' hyperthyroidism and ophthalmopathy.

This material consisted of peripheral blood mononuclear cells (PBMCs), taken at new diagnosis, from a patient treated with antithyroid drugs. Receptor source: a man aged 25-45 years with Graves disease.

On this clonotype: This likely traces to a read error, being one base from a far larger clone. J is TRBJ2-7 and V is TRBV6-9; D unclear. Germline loops: CDR1 MNHGY, CDR2 SVAAGI. The V end was cut by 3 bases, the J end by 7 bases, with 22 bases between. The CDR3 loop spans 16 amino acids. The CDR3 DNA sequence: TGTGCCAGCAGTTACTCAGGCTCACTCTCCTACAATGAGCAGTACTTC. This gives the protein CASSYSGSLSYNEQYF.

Ten or more counts support this clonotype. The chain has TRBV29-1 and TRBJ2-2, with unresolved D. CDR1 is SQVTM, CDR2 ANQGSEA, per germline. The CDR3 consists of 11 residues. Trimming removed 4 bases from V and 8 bases from J, with 8 bases in between. CDR3 amino acids: CSVVKGGELFF. The CDR3 nucleotides read TGCAGCGTTGTTAAAGGAGGGGAGCTGTTTTTT.

At least ten counts were recorded for this clonotype. The genes are TRBV29-1 and TRBJ2-7; a possible D gene is TRBD2 (5 bases). Trimming shortened V by 6 bases and J by 4 bases, and 16 bases separated the two germline ends. The CDR3 is 13 amino acids. Germline V lookup: CDR1 SQVTM, CDR2 ANQGSEA. For the CDR3, the DNA is TGCAGCGTCGGGTACGGGGTGACATACGAGCAGTACTTC. Translated: CSVGYGVTYEQYF.

This clonotype was seen repeatedly, ten times or more. The chain carries TRBV3-1 and TRBJ1-5; D is unclear. The ends were cut back, 3 bases at V and 2 bases at J, with 8 bases in the middle. Per germline, CDR1 LGHDT and CDR2 YNNKEL (reference sequence). This CDR3 is built from 14 residues. The DNA of the CDR3 is TGTGCCAGCAGCCATAGTCAGGGCAATCAGCCCCAGCATTTT. The encoded protein is CASSHSQGNQPQHF.

This clonotype was counted at least ten times. The CDR3 spells CASRAGTASPLHF. The DNA for the CDR3 is TGTGCCAGCAGGGCTGGGACAGCTTCACCCCTCCACTTT. The rearrangement uses TRBV6-1 and TRBJ1-6; 7 bases agree with TRBD1. Germline loops: CDR1 MNHNS, CDR2 SASEGT. The CDR3 is 13 amino acids. V lost 6 bases and J lost 9; bases outside the gene matches: 5.

This clonotype came up many times. J is TRBJ1-1 and V is TRBV12-3 or TRBV12-4, with D uncertain. Trimming shortened V by 6 bases and J by 3 bases, and 11 bases separated the two germline ends. This CDR3 is built from 13 residues. The CDR3 sequence is CASRWVFDTEAFF. The DNA of the CDR3 is TGTGCCAGCAGATGGGTCTTCGACACTGAAGCTTTCTTT.

This clonotype turned up a few times. V is TRBV2 and J is TRBJ2-1; 12 bases align to TRBD2. V was pared by 2 bases and J by 6 bases, with 5 bases of the junction left unmatched. From germline, CDR1 is SNHLY and CDR2 FYNNEI. The CDR3 runs 16 residues. In DNA form, the CDR3 reads TGTGCCAGCAGTGAAATGGGGACTAGCGGGCTCAATGAGCAGTTCTTC. This encodes CASSEMGTSGLNEQFF.

This clonotype was detected many times. The genes are TRBV12-3 or TRBV12-4 and TRBJ1-3; D unresolved. CDR3 length: 15 residues. Trimming stripped 3 bases from V and 0 bases from J, with 9 bases between. The CDR3 sequence: CASSLSRNSGNTIYF. CDR3 DNA sequence: TGTGCCAGCAGTTTGTCAAGAAACTCTGGAAACACCATATATTTT.

This clonotype was seen only a few times. The V call is TRBV20-1, the J call TRBJ2-3, with D unclear. V was shortened by 6 bases and J by 5 bases, with 12 bases between the two germline ends. The CDR3 covers 12 residues. CDR1 DFQATT and CDR2 SNEGSKA come from the germline V gene (reference sequence). The CDR3 nucleotides are TGCAGTGCGAGGACCTGGGGAGATACGCAGTATTTT. This translates into CSARTWGDTQYF.

This clonotype was seen at least ten times. The rearrangement uses TRBV2 and TRBJ2-7, with a possible D match to TRBD1 (6 bases). The germline V gene encodes CDR1 SNHLY and CDR2 FYNNEI. CDR3 length: 14 residues. Trimming removed 3 bases from V and 1 base from J, with 10 bases in between. The CDR3 DNA reads as TGTGCCAGCAGTGAGATGGACAGATCCTACGAGCAGTACTTC. Translation: CASSEMDRSYEQYF.

At least ten counts were recorded for this clonotype. The chain links TRBV10-3 to TRBJ1-1, with 12 bases matching TRBD1. CDR3 length equals 18 residues. The germline V gene has CDR1 ENHRY and CDR2 SYGVKD. V shed 8 bases and J 5 bases; nucleotides not matched to a gene: 18. DNA of the CDR3: TGTGCCATCTCCCCCGGAGGGACAGGGGGCAACATGGGGACTGAAGCTTTCTTT. Encoded protein: CAISPGGTGGNMGTEAFF.

This clonotype was counted at least ten times. This chain uses TRBV3-1 with TRBJ1-1; no reliable D call. Germline values: CDR1 LGHDT, CDR2 YNNKEL (reference sequence). Deletions cut 5 bases from V and 4 bases from J, with 5 bases between. This CDR3 has 11 residues. The CDR3 sequence is CASSSVTEAFF. In DNA form, the CDR3 reads TGTGCCAGCAGCTCTGTCACTGAAGCTTTCTTT.

This clonotype was picked up a small number of times. At one of its ends the junction is not consistent with the germline gene, which may arise from a read error. The V call is TRBV4-2, the J call TRBJ2-7, with 11 bases fitting TRBD2. The V gene's germline CDR1 is LGHNA and CDR2 YNFKEQ. The CDR3 contains 16 residues. In DNA form, the CDR3 reads TGCGCCAGCAGCCAGGACGGGACTAGCGGATCCTACGAGCAGTACTTC. Residues: CASSQDGTSGSYEQYF.

The chain couples TRBV28 to TRBJ1-4; TRBD1 matches 10 bases. The CDR3 covers 15 residues. The V segment lost 5 bases and the J segment 7 bases; nucleotides outside the gene matches: 7. Germline V gene data show CDR1 as MDHEN and CDR2 as SYDVKM. CDR3 loop: CASSRTGGLREKLFF. DNA of the CDR3: TGTGCCAGCAGTCGGACAGGGGGTTTGCGTGAAAAACTGTTTTTT.

This clonotype was recorded at least ten times. This sequence joins TRBV10-3 and TRBJ2-7; the D is unclear. CDR1 is ENHRY and CDR2 is SYGVKD in the germline V gene. The CDR3 has 14 residues. The V and J ends lost 2 bases and 1 base respectively, with 9 bases between them. The CDR3 spells CAISETRASYEQYF. DNA of the CDR3: TGTGCCATCAGTGAGACAAGGGCTTCCTACGAGCAGTACTTC.

As for this clonotype: A far larger clone is a single base away, which makes a read error likely. The J gene is TRBJ2-1, the V gene TRBV7-9, with TRBD2 identical over 8 bases. CDR3 length: 16 amino acids. V lost 0 bases to trimming and J lost 10 bases; unmatched junction nucleotides: 11. Germline-derived CDR1 and CDR2 are SEHNR and FQNEAQ (reference sequence). Here the CDR3 reads CASSLASGLVGEEQFF. CDR3 bases: TGTGCCAGCAGCTTAGCATCGGGACTAGTGGGAGAAGAGCAGTTCTTC. The whole variable domain, filled in from reference TRBV7-9 and TRBJ2-1, reads DTGVSQNPRHKITKRGQNVTFRCDPISEHNRLYWYRQTLGQGPEFLTYFQNEAQLEKSRLLSDRFSAERPKGSFSTLEIQRTEQGDSAMYLCASSLASGLVGEEQFFGPGTRLTVL.

This clonotype occurred many times. This sequence joins TRBV28 and TRBJ1-2, with D perhaps matching TRBD1 (6 bases). Germline CDR1 and CDR2: MDHEN and SYDVKM. V was clipped by 5 bases and J by 4 bases, with 11 bases between them. The CDR3 length is 13 residues. CDR3 bases: TGTGCCAGCAGTCTCAGACAGGCCTATGGCTACACCTTC. Translated: CASSLRQAYGYTF.

This clonotype has at least ten counts. The chain is built from TRBV7-2 and TRBJ1-5; perhaps TRBD1 as D (5 bases). The germline CDR1 and CDR2 sequences are SGHTA and FQGNSA. The CDR3 runs to 13 residues. With 4 bases removed from V and 9 bases from J, the gap between germline ends came to 13 bases. This chain's CDR3 is CASSSYLRGPQHF. CDR3 DNA sequence: TGTGCCAGCAGCTCCTACCTTAGGGGGCCCCAGCATTTT.

This clonotype has just a few counts. The chain carries TRBV19 and TRBJ2-5; perhaps D is TRBD1 or TRBD2 (5 bases each). The CDR3 contains 14 residues. V shed 3 bases and J shed 5 bases, with 13 bases lying between them. From germline, CDR1 is LNHDA and CDR2 SQIVND (reference sequence). CDR3 coding DNA: TGTGCCAGTAGTATGGGGCGGGTTCCTGAGACCCAGTACTTC. Protein sequence: CASSMGRVPETQYF.

The J gene is TRBJ2-5, the V gene TRBV24-1; D might be TRBD2 (6 bases). This CDR3 is 17 amino acids long. Trimming pared 0 bases from V and 4 bases from J, leaving 17 bases between. Germline CDR1 KGHDR, CDR2 SFDVKD. For the CDR3, the DNA is TGTGCCACCAGTGATTTGCAACCGCCGGAGGGTGCAGAGACCCAGTACTTC. Its protein is CATSDLQPPEGAETQYF.